One T cell receptor beta chain is described in this entry. Antigen: not known. A second PCR, run for about 7 to 11 cycles, used a sample-barcoded 5' primer plus a J-beta primer mix. All cDNA molecules were each tagged by a template-switch adaptor with 12 random nucleotides. TCRdb passed the 5' RACE reads through MiXCR, listing each CDR3 protein once. Of hundreds of thousands of distinct CDR3 sequences listed, around 45% are singletons. This sample was taken from a study of blood T cells in healthy people across ages. Notes on the study in general: The CMV status of each donor remained undetermined, and this could have confounded shifts in expanded clonotypes.

V gave up 7 bases and J gave up 8 bases; unmatched junction bases: 6. The CDR3 extends over 12 amino acids. The V gene's germline CDR1 is DFQATT and CDR2 SNEGSKA (reference sequence). All donors came from Russia, were Caucasian and healthy, and spanned ages roughly 6 to 95. Total RNA extracted from each sample amounted to at least 6 micrograms. The chain uses TRBV20-1 and TRBJ2-4; 9 positions agree with TRBD2. This TCR derives from a man aged 55 to 70 in good health. Specimen: blood. CDR3 protein: CSVAGGVYIQYF. Here the CDR3 DNA reads TGCAGTGTCGCGGGGGGGGTGTACATTCAGTACTTC.